The sequence of this TCR beta chain was determined in a study of CD8+ T cells in alopecia areata. Notes on the study in general: Sequencing of scalp samples also captures resident alphabeta T cells of normal skin.

This CDR3 is built from 15 residues. In germline, CDR1 is SGHTA, CDR2 FQGNSA. V shed 2 bases and J 7 bases; nucleotides not matched to a gene: 11. This clone was detected a few times. Its antigen is unknown. Isolated RNA was reverse transcribed into cDNA used as the sequencing template. The repertoire was sequenced with immunoSEQ multiplex PCR; TCRdb's copy has only in-frame clones and lacks some. The sample yields 110,000 or so clones, approximately 58% seen once. V is TRBV7-2 and J is TRBJ2-7; TRBD2 matches at 7 bases. The receptor's source is a human donor in good health. The sequenced material came from CD4+ T cells sorted from blood. For the CDR3, the DNA is TGTGCCAGCAGCTTACCGGAGACGTTCGGGAGGGAGCAGTACTTC. It codes for CASSLPETFGREQYF.